Each of the 11 T cell receptor beta chains below was sequenced from the same sample in a study of T cell changes during pregnancy in multiple sclerosis. Method: immunoSEQ multiplex PCR; TCRdb's copy keeps in-frame clones and lacks some. The table lists around 52,000 clones, around 92% of them singletons. Sequenced here: CD4+ T cells from peripheral blood mononuclear cells, sampled in the second trimester of pregnancy. These receptors all come from a female donor with multiple sclerosis, enrolled in a pregnancy study.

The V call is TRBV4-2, the J call TRBJ2-7; possibly TRBD2 for D (6 bases). V dropped 0 bases and J dropped 2 bases, with 11 bases sitting between them. Germline V CDR1 and CDR2: LGHNA, YNFKEQ. There are 15 residues in the CDR3. CDR3 DNA: TGTGCCAGCAGCCAAGAGGGAGTAGCGGCCTACGAGCAGTACTTC. It is translated as CASSQEGVAAYEQYF.

The V call is TRBV2, the J call TRBJ2-3; 8 bases map to TRBD2. CDR3 length: 18 residues. Germline CDR1 is SNHLY and CDR2 is FYNNEI. The trim removed 4 bases at V and 5 bases at J, leaving 17 bases unmatched. The CDR3 reads CASSGALSGSGIGDTQYF. The CDR3 DNA sequence: TGTGCCAGCAGTGGCGCGCTGAGCGGGAGTGGTATCGGAGATACGCAGTATTTT.

The chain joins TRBV18 to TRBJ1-6; perhaps TRBD1 as D (6 bases). CDR1 KGHSH and CDR2 LQKENI come from the germline V gene. Trimming pared 3 bases from V and 6 bases from J, leaving 12 bases between. The CDR3 runs 15 residues. CDR3 nucleotides: TGTGCCAGCTCACCGCAAGGACAGACTAATTCACCCCTCCACTTT. Translated: CASSPQGQTNSPLHF.

In its sample, this clone was seen a few times. This chain joins TRBV19 and TRBJ1-1; 8 bases align to TRBD1. In germline, CDR1 is LNHDA, CDR2 SQIVND (reference sequence). Trimming at V came to 6 bases and at J to 5 bases, leaving 8 bases not matched to a gene. CDR3 size: 14 residues. This chain's CDR3 is CASSHRQGRTEAFF. In DNA form, the CDR3 reads TGTGCCAGTAGCCATCGACAGGGGCGGACTGAAGCTTTCTTT.

This rearrangement joins TRBV18 to TRBJ2-3; D is ambiguous. Trimming stripped 0 bases from V and 3 bases from J, with 4 bases between. This CDR3 spans 13 amino acids. CDR1 and CDR2 (germline): KGHSH, LQKENI. The CDR3 DNA reads TGTGCCAGCTCACCACCGGAGACAGATACGCAGTATTTT. It yields the protein CASSPPETDTQYF.

J is TRBJ2-2 and V is TRBV5-4, with D tentatively TRBD1 (5 bases). Trimming cost V 0 bases and J 0 bases, with 6 bases left between them. Germline CDR1 reads SGHNT; CDR2 reads YYREEE (reference sequence). This CDR3 spans 15 amino acids. DNA for the CDR3: TGTGCCAGCAGCTTGGGACAGACGAACACCGGGGAGCTGTTTTTT. Encoded protein: CASSLGQTNTGELFF.

In nucleotides, the CDR3 is TGTGCCAGTAGTTCCCCCGGGACAGCGAACACCGGGGAGCTGTTTTTT. This sequence encodes CASSSPGTANTGELFF. The rearrangement links TRBV19 to TRBJ2-2, with 7 bases fitting TRBD1. Trimming took 5 bases from V and 0 from J; bases not matched to a gene: 6. In germline, CDR1 is LNHDA, CDR2 SQIVND (reference sequence). The CDR3 has 16 residues.

The CDR3 protein is CAWSWTVASGNTIYF. The CDR3 nucleotides read TGTGCCTGGAGTTGGACAGTAGCCTCTGGAAACACCATATATTTT. V and J are TRBV30 and TRBJ1-3; possibly TRBD1 for D (6 bases). The CDR3 has 15 amino acids. CDR1 and CDR2 (germline): GTSNPN, SVGIG (reference sequence). Trimming pared 2 bases from V and 0 bases from J, leaving 11 bases between.

This sequence joins TRBV18 and TRBJ1-4; 9 bases line up with TRBD1. The CDR3 length is 16 residues. The junction had 4 bases not matched to a gene; V was cut back by 3 bases and J by 2 bases. The germline V gene encodes CDR1 KGHSH and CDR2 LQKENI. The CDR3 protein is CASSPFGQGTNEKLFF. DNA for the CDR3: TGTGCCAGCTCACCCTTCGGACAGGGGACTAATGAAAAACTGTTTTTT.

The J gene is TRBJ2-3, the V gene TRBV6-1; D may be TRBD1 (6 bases). V gave up 5 bases and J gave up 0 bases, with 12 bases separating them. The CDR3 totals 15 residues. The V gene's germline CDR1 is MNHNS and CDR2 SASEGT. The CDR3 DNA reads as TGTGCCAGCAGTCCGGACAGCCCTAGCACAGATACGCAGTATTTT. It specifies CASSPDSPSTDTQYF.

J is TRBJ2-5 and V is TRBV11-2; 10 positions match TRBD2. CDR1 is SGHAT and CDR2 is FQNNGV in the germline V gene. This CDR3 is 16 amino acids long. Germline trimming cut 5 bases from V and 3 bases from J; bases unmatched to any gene: 9. In DNA, the CDR3 is TGTGCCAGCAGCCTTCGACTAGCGGGTGTCGAAGAGACCCAGTACTTC. Amino acid sequence: CASSLRLAGVEETQYF.